This TCR beta chain was recorded in a study of CD8+CD57+ T cells in acquired aplastic anemia. Study as a whole: Quantities of DNA derived from sorted CD4+ and CD8+ cells averaged around 3 ug. Healthy donors averaged approximately 9.9 million reads for CD4+ cells. Whole-study results and caveats: The study found no significant CD8+ Simpson's diversity difference between patients and controls. The same twenty-nine CD8+ CDR3 sequences occurred in patients and in controls.

Worth noting for this clonotype: Its cognate antigen is unknown.

Germline trimming cut 2 bases from V and 6 bases from J; bases unmatched to any gene: 5. The germline V gene encodes CDR1 KGHDR and CDR2 SFDVKD. The CDR3 loop spans 15 amino acids. Genomic DNA, the template, was used for profiling of the TCR beta VDJ and CDR3. TCRdb reprocessed the reads with MiXCR, giving one entry per CDR3 protein. In the table there are about 220,000 distinct CDR3 sequences, approximately 35% of which are singletons. Sequencing was carried out using sorted CD4+, CD8+, or CD8+CD57+ T cells (not recorded which) from PBMCs. This sequence was found in a human donor in good health, serving as a control. V and J are TRBV24-1 and TRBJ2-1; TRBD2 agrees at 8 bases. CDR3 protein: CATSDSGGPLNEQFF. CDR3 in DNA: TGTGCCACCAGTGATTCGGGGGGGCCCCTCAATGAGCAGTTCTTC.